This TCR beta chain was profiled in a study of early T cells in non-severe SARS-CoV-2 infection. Individual cDNA molecules received unique molecular identifiers. A single record per CDR3 protein comes from TCRdb applying MiXCR to the 5' RACE reads. The repertoire holds 25,000 to 35,000 distinct CDR3 sequences, with roughly 6.6% as singletons. The length of the CDR3 is 14 residues. Trimming cost V 0 bases and J 3 bases, with 9 bases left between them. CDR1 is SGHTA and CDR2 is FQGNSA in the germline V gene. The sample holds many counts of this clonotype. Sequenced: whole blood. The chain joins TRBV7-2 to TRBJ2-7; no firm D call. The TCR sequence derives from an adult who was a healthcare worker with PCR-confirmed SARS-CoV-2 infection or an uninfected control (not recorded which). The CDR3 sequence: CASSLASLLYEQYF. Here the CDR3 DNA reads TGTGCCAGCAGCTTAGCTAGCCTTCTCTACGAGCAGTACTTC.